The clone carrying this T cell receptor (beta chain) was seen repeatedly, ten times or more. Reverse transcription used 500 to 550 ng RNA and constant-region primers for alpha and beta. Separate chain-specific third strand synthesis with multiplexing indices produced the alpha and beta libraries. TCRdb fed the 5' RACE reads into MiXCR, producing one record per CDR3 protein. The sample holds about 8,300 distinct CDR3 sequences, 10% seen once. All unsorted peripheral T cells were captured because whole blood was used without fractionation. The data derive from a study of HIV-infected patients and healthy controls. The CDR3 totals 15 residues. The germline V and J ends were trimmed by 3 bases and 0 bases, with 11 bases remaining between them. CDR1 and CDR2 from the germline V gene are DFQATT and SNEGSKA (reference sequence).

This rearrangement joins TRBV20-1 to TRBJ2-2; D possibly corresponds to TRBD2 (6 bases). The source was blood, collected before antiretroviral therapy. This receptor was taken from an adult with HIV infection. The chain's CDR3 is CSASGGLTNTGELFF. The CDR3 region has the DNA TGCAGTGCTAGTGGTGGACTAACGAACACCGGGGAGCTGTTTTTT.